Described below is a single T cell receptor (beta chain) sequence and its context. Antigen: not known. UMIs containing a 6-nucleotide sample barcode were added via template switching. With the 5' RACE reads reprocessed, TCRdb shows one record per CDR3 protein and no DNA. The sample includes approximately 400,000 distinct CDR3 sequences. This record comes from a study of monozygotic twins with inflammatory bowel disease. Findings of the study overall: Limited statistical power may explain no repertoire similarity difference between concordant and discordant twins.

Germline V gene sequence: CDR1 SEHNR, CDR2 FQNEAQ (reference sequence). The length of the CDR3 is 14 residues. This TCR derives from a human donor with ulcerative colitis or Crohn's disease, or a healthy co-twin of an affected twin (not recorded which). The chain employs TRBV7-9 and TRBJ1-1. The sample was blood. CDR3: CASSHSLMNTEAFF.